The next 9 T cell receptor beta chains were all read from a single sample in a study of cytomegalovirus exposure and HLA in healthy donors. The PCR had 60 Vbeta and 13 Jbeta primers. This table comes from immunoSEQ multiplex PCR, and its TCRdb copy is limited to in-frame clones, with some not included. The sample has 130,000 to 150,000 clones; around 72% are singletons. Specimen: PBMCs. These receptors came from a man between 18 and 29 years old in good health and CMV-seropositive.

The V and J genes are TRBV5-4 and TRBJ2-3; perhaps TRBD2 as D (5 bases). The V gene lost 2 bases and the J gene lost 4 bases, with 17 bases spanning the gap. This CDR3 contains 16 residues. In germline, CDR1 is SGHNT, CDR2 YYREEE (reference sequence). Here the CDR3 reads CASSFGGRYRSDTQYF. The DNA for the CDR3 is TGTGCCAGCAGCTTCGGAGGCCGCTACAGATCAGATACGCAGTATTTT.

The chain uses TRBV5-5 and TRBJ1-1; 9 positions agree with TRBD1. Germline V gene lookup returns CDR1 SGHKS and CDR2 YYEKEE (reference sequence). J gave up 5 bases and V 1 base, and 15 bases lay outside the gene matches. CDR3 length: 18 amino acids. The CDR3 nucleotides are TGTGCCAGCAGCTTGTTCGAAGTGACAGGGGGTTCAGGGACTGAAGCTTTCTTT. This encodes CASSLFEVTGGSGTEAFF.

The chain couples TRBV7-6 to TRBJ2-3; D gene unclear. This CDR3 has 15 amino acids. Per germline, CDR1 SGHVS and CDR2 FNYEAQ. V gave up 7 bases and J gave up 2 bases, with 16 bases separating them. For the CDR3, the DNA is TGTGCCAGCACCCCGCGAGTCAAACTCACAGATACGCAGTATTTT. This gives the protein CASTPRVKLTDTQYF.

This rearrangement joins TRBV29-1 to TRBJ2-5, with D perhaps matching TRBD2 (6 bases). CDR1 is SQVTM, CDR2 ANQGSEA, per germline. Trimming pared 4 bases from V and 2 bases from J, leaving 11 bases between. This CDR3 contains 13 residues. The CDR3 nucleotides are TGCAGCGTTGGGCGGCGGGGTCAAGAGACCCAGTACTTC. Its translation is CSVGRRGQETQYF.

This clone was counted only a few times. This chain uses TRBV28 with TRBJ2-7; D is undetermined. The germline V gene encodes CDR1 MDHEN and CDR2 SYDVKM. This CDR3 region has 12 residues. V lost 2 bases and J 2 bases, leaving 4 bases between the germline ends. The DNA of the CDR3 is TGTGCCAGCAGTTTAAGAGCCTACGAGCAGTACTTC. Translated: CASSLRAYEQYF. Based on the CDR3 plus reference TRBV28 and TRBJ2-7, the full variable domain is DVKVTQSSRYLVKRTGEKVFLECVQDMDHENMFWYRQDPGLGLRLIYFSYDVKMKEKGDIPEGYSVSREKKERFSLILESASTNQTSMYLCASSLRAYEQYFGPGTRLTVT.

This chain links TRBV2 with TRBJ2-7, with D perhaps matching TRBD2 (5 bases). There are 14 residues in the CDR3. V was shortened by 1 base and J by 6 bases, with 13 bases between the two germline ends. Germline CDR1 is SNHLY and CDR2 is FYNNEI. CDR3 protein: CASSEGTVFGEQYF. The CDR3 DNA is TGTGCCAGCAGTGAAGGGACTGTTTTTGGCGAGCAGTACTTC.

V usage is TRBV6-5 and J usage is TRBJ2-1; the match to TRBD2 covers 9 bases. V lost 5 bases and J lost 9; bases outside the gene matches: 5. The CDR3 loop spans 13 amino acids. Germline-derived CDR1 and CDR2 are MNHEY and SVGAGI. For the CDR3, the DNA is TGTGCCAGCAGTAAAGCGGGGGGCGGTGAGCAGTTCTTC. It yields the protein CASSKAGGGEQFF.

V gene TRBV6-5 combines with J gene TRBJ1-5, with a weak D call TRBD1 (6 bases). CDR1 and CDR2 (germline): MNHEY, SVGAGI. V was cut by 6 bases and J by 4 bases, with 13 bases left in between. The CDR3 has 14 residues. CDR3 sequence: CASSQGRTNQPQHF. CDR3 nucleotides: TGTGCCAGCAGCCAGGGGCGGACTAATCAGCCCCAGCATTTT.

The genes are TRBV2 and TRBJ1-1, with D perhaps TRBD1 (6 bases). The CDR3 covers 15 residues. Germline V lookup: CDR1 SNHLY, CDR2 FYNNEI. V was clipped by 6 bases and J by 2 bases, with 16 bases between them. The CDR3 sequence: CASSYEYRANTEAFF. The DNA for the CDR3 is TGTGCCAGCAGCTACGAATACAGGGCTAACACTGAAGCTTTCTTT.